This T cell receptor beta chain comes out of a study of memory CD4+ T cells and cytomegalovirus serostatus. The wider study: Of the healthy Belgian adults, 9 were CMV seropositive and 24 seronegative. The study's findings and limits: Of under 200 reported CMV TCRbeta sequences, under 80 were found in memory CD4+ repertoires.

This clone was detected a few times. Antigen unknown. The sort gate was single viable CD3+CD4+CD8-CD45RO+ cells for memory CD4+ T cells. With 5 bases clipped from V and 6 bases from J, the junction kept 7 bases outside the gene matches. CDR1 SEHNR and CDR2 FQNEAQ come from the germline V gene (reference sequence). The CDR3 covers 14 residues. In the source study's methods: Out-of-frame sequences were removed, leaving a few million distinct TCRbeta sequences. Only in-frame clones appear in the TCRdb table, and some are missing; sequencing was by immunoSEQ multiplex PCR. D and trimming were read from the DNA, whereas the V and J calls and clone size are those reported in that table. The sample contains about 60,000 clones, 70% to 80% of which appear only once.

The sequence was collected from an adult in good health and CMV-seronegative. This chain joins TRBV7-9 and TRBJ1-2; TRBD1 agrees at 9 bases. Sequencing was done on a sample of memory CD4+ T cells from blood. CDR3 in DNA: TGTGCCAGCAGCATGGACAGGGGATCCCATGGCTACACCTTC. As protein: CASSMDRGSHGYTF.